One and the same sample provided the 6 T cell receptor beta chains below, sequenced in a study of blood T cell repertoires in COVID-19. Measured with immunoSEQ multiplex PCR; TCRdb has only the in-frame clones, and not every one. The repertoire has fewer than 250,000 clones, roughly four fifths of them found once; the top ten carry roughly 7.4%. Sequenced input: peripheral blood. Every receptor here comes from a woman in her forties or fifties with acute or convalescent COVID-19.

This chain joins TRBV5-1 and TRBJ1-5; D gene ambiguous. Trimming removed 0 bases from V and 6 bases from J, with 7 bases in between. This CDR3 contains 13 residues. Per germline, CDR1 SGHRS and CDR2 YFSETQ. The CDR3 reads CASSLVSGQPQHF. CDR3 in DNA: TGCGCCAGCAGCTTGGTATCGGGTCAGCCCCAGCATTTT.

The chain recombines TRBV19 with TRBJ1-1, with 7 bases aligning to TRBD1. V lost 4 bases, J lost 0 bases, and 2 bases stayed unmatched. This CDR3 is built from 14 residues. Germline V lookup: CDR1 LNHDA, CDR2 SQIVND (reference sequence). CDR3 coding DNA: TGTGCCAGTAGTAAGGGACAGATGAACACTGAAGCTTTCTTT. It translates to CASSKGQMNTEAFF.

This clone was found many times. One end of the junction fails to match germline, which may point to a read error. V usage is TRBV6-5 and J usage is TRBJ1-6; the D is unclear. The CDR3 runs 13 residues. Germline V gives CDR1 MNHEY, CDR2 SVGAGI. The DNA for the CDR3 is TGTGCCAGCAGTAACTCTAGAGGGTCACCCCTCCACTTT. Protein product: CASSNSRGSPLHF.

This chain connects TRBV28 to TRBJ2-1, with 9 bases lining up with TRBD2. The CDR3 has 16 residues. Losses at the gene ends were 6 bases for V and 4 bases for J; bases not matched to a gene: 10. CDR1 is MDHEN, CDR2 SYDVKM, per germline. The CDR3 region is CASRTLAGRAYNEQFF. In DNA form, the CDR3 reads TGTGCCAGCAGGACCCTAGCGGGGAGGGCGTACAATGAGCAGTTCTTC.

This clone was seen a few times. J is TRBJ2-7 and V is TRBV5-1; D perhaps matches TRBD1 (5 bases). Germline lookup yields CDR1 SGHRS and CDR2 YFSETQ. This CDR3 has 14 residues. The V end was cut by 2 bases, the J end by 2 bases, with 11 bases between. CDR3 in amino acids: CASSFLDIAYEQYF. Here the CDR3 DNA reads TGCGCCAGCAGCTTTTTGGACATCGCCTACGAGCAGTACTTC.

The rearrangement uses TRBV7-6 and TRBJ2-2, with D possibly matching TRBD1 (6 bases). This CDR3 has 15 residues. The ends were cut back, 5 bases at V and 5 bases at J, with 15 bases in the middle. CDR1 is SGHVS, CDR2 FNYEAQ, per germline. CDR3 DNA sequence: TGTGCCAGCAGCCTTTATTCAGGGGTAACCGGGGAGCTGTTTTTT. Amino acid sequence: CASSLYSGVTGELFF.